This T cell receptor (beta chain) was captured by sequencing in a study of graft-versus-host responses after intestinal transplantation. Profiling relied on immunoSEQ multiplex PCR, and the TCRdb table lists in-frame clones only, not all of them. The table shows about 98,000 clones, with approximately 85% occurring only once. The CDR3 covers 13 residues. V shed 6 bases and J 4 bases; nucleotides not matched to a gene: 2. Germline V gene lookup returns CDR1 MNHNS and CDR2 SASEGT. The sequenced sample was PBMCs, obtained 255 days after intestinal transplant. The V and J genes are TRBV6-1 and TRBJ1-1; 10 bases map to TRBD1. The sequence derives from a human patient who received an intestinal transplant, so some T cells may come from the graft donor. The CDR3 DNA follows: TGTGCCAGCAGGGGACAGGGGAGCACTGAAGCTTTCTTT. It yields the protein CASRGQGSTEAFF.